This entry is about one T cell receptor (beta chain). CDR3 length equals 11 residues. Per germline, CDR1 GTSNPN and CDR2 SVGIG (reference sequence). V was pared by 3 bases and J by 11 bases, with 8 bases between. The data were taken from a study of CD8+ T cells in alopecia areata. Treatment noted: oral pan-JAK inhibitor, 5-10 mg twice daily. Following RNA extraction, reverse transcription yielded cDNA that acted as the sequencing template. Assay: immunoSEQ multiplex PCR; the TCRdb copy retains only in-frame clones and omits some. The table lists roughly 280,000 clones, about three fifths of them singletons.

The specimen comprised CD4+ T cells sorted from blood, sampled around week 54, from a patient treated with tofacitinib. This chain connects TRBV30 to TRBJ1-6; D gene uncertain. This TCR came from a human donor with alopecia areata. CDR3: CAWRESTPLHF. The CDR3 bases are TGTGCCTGGAGGGAAAGTACACCCCTCCACTTT. Drawing the rest from reference TRBV30 and TRBJ1-6, the complete variable domain is SQTIHQWPATLVQPVGSPLSLECTVEGTSNPNLYWYRQAAGRGLQLLFYSVGIGQISSEVPQNLSASRPQDRQFILSSKKLLLSDSGFYLCAWRESTPLHFGNGTRLTVT.